This is a list of T cell receptor beta chains from one sample in a study of T cells in Graves' hyperthyroidism and ophthalmopathy. One entry per CDR3 protein results from TCRdb running MiXCR on the multiplex PCR reads. The data contain some 760,000 distinct CDR3 sequences, roughly 15% of them singletons. Sequencing was performed on blood. The receptors come from a young woman with Graves' hyperthyroidism. Each CDR3 is given without its conserved first and last residue.

len,v_gene,j_gene,CDR3aa
15,TRBV6-1,TRBJ1-5,ASSPVDGIYSNQPQH
11,TRBV20-1,TRBJ1-5,SARLGVRQPQH
14,TRBV12-3/TRBV12-4,TRBJ1-6,ASTPQGARGISPLH
12,TRBV9,TRBJ2-5,ASGTGDIQETQY
13,TRBV5-1,TRBJ2-1,ASSFSGSSGNEQF
14,TRBV27,TRBJ2-3,ASSFAPGPSTDTQY
14,TRBV18,TRBJ2-7,ASSPPTGIVSYEQY
12,TRBV28,.,ASTTEQAYYEQF
13,TRBV7-9,TRBJ2-2,ASSIPDGGTGELF
15,TRBV28,TRBJ2-1,ASSYTGTSGTYNEQF
14,TRBV13,TRBJ2-5,ASSLGDRGYQETQY
15,TRBV14,TRBJ2-3,ASSQGRVLAGRDTQY
19,TRBV6-2/TRBV6-3,TRBJ2-1,ASSYFSRLAGAPAAYNEQF
14,TRBV12-3/TRBV12-4,TRBJ2-7,ASSLAPGQGAPEQY
11,TRBV20-1,TRBJ2-2,SASLSAGGELF
10,TRBV7-8,TRBJ1-1,ASSWKSGEAF
15,TRBV11-3,TRBJ2-3,ASSTRLAGVIPDTQY
11,TRBV10-3,TRBJ2-2,AISEINTGELF
12,TRBV28,TRBJ2-7,ASRSTGGPYEQY
9,TRBV11-3,TRBJ2-1,ASSFGSEQF
14,TRBV11-2,TRBJ1-2,ASSLVVTVPNYGYT
14,TRBV9,TRBJ2-3,ASSVGRGLPTDTQY
13,TRBV25-1,TRBJ2-7,ASSEQGGSKYEQY
13,TRBV20-1,TRBJ2-5,SARDPFSGRETQY
15,TRBV2,TRBJ2-3,ASTYELGQGGTDTQY
14,TRBV12-3/TRBV12-4,TRBJ2-3,ASSLYPVGGTDTQY
12,TRBV7-2,TRBJ2-1,ASSFLGLVNEQF
13,TRBV7-9,TRBJ2-7,ASSSRDRRPYEQY
12,TRBV4-1,TRBJ1-2,ASSRPGLTKGYT
12,TRBV9,TRBJ2-3,ASSARSSTDTQY
11,TRBV5-1,TRBJ2-7,ASSFRGEYEQY
15,TRBV6-5,TRBJ2-1,ASSYSMERESADEQF
12,TRBV12-3/TRBV12-4,TRBJ2-7,ASRPSGSRHEQY
13,TRBV20-1,TRBJ1-1,SARDLYAGNTEAF
11,TRBV6-6,TRBJ2-7,ASSYSTGYEQY